The next 27 T cell receptor beta chains were all read from a single sample in a study of T cell responses to AZD1222 COVID-19 vaccine. The method was immunoSEQ multiplex PCR; TCRdb's version includes in-frame clones alone and lacks a portion of them. Among more than 120,000 clones listed, more than 70% were seen once. This material consisted of peripheral blood, taken 28 days after the second AZD1222 dose. The receptors here all came from an adult who received the AZD1222 COVID-19 vaccine.

The chain employs TRBV24-1 and TRBJ2-5; 8 nucleotides align to TRBD2. Germline CDR1 KGHDR, CDR2 SFDVKD. This CDR3 has 15 amino acids. V shed 3 bases, J shed 4 bases, and the junction held 6 bases outside the gene matches. CDR3 bases: TGTGCCACCAGTGATCCCCGGGGGGGAGGAGAGACCCAGTACTTC. Amino acids: CATSDPRGGGETQYF.

CDR3 sequence (DNA): TGCGCCAGCAGTGGGACAATCTATGGCTACACCTTC. The encoded protein is CASSGTIYGYTF. The chain couples TRBV10-1 to TRBJ1-2, with TRBD1 as a possible D gene (5 bases). Per germline, CDR1 WNHNN and CDR2 SYGVQD (reference sequence). The CDR3 is made up of 12 amino acids. V was pared by 4 bases and J by 4 bases, with 7 bases between.

Notes on this clone: The identical CDR3 is also encoded by other nucleotide sequences in the sample. The chain is built from TRBV30 and TRBJ2-7, with D perhaps assigned TRBD1 or TRBD2 (5 bases each). The CDR3 length is 15 residues. CDR1 and CDR2 (germline): GTSNPN, SVGIG (reference sequence). The V end lost 0 bases, the J end lost 4 bases, and 16 bases lay between the germline ends. The CDR3 protein is CAWSVEMGEMYEQYF. Here the CDR3 DNA reads TGTGCCTGGAGTGTAGAAATGGGGGAGATGTACGAGCAGTACTTC.

The V and J genes are TRBV5-6 and TRBJ1-1; no firm D call. Between the trimmed V and J ends, which lost 2 bases and 8 bases, there was a span of 13 bases. From germline, CDR1 is SGHDT and CDR2 YYEEEE. This CDR3 is 13 amino acids long. DNA of the CDR3: TGTGCCAGCAGCTTCATGCACAGCCCCGAAGCTTTCTTT. Protein: CASSFMHSPEAFF.

This clone was counted a single time. The chain recombines TRBV18 with TRBJ2-7; D tentatively fits TRBD1 or TRBD2 (6 bases each). This CDR3 region has 14 residues. Germline CDR1 reads KGHSH; CDR2 reads LQKENI. The V end lost 6 bases, the J end lost 4 bases, and 16 bases lay between the germline ends. The chain's CDR3 is CASSQEGGEYEQYF. CDR3 nucleotide sequence: TGTGCCAGCTCGCAAGAGGGGGGAGAGTACGAGCAGTACTTC.

J is TRBJ2-2 and V is TRBV28; 9 nucleotides agree with TRBD2. J lost 6 bases, V lost 6 bases, and 14 bases had no gene match. The CDR3 contains 17 residues. Per germline, CDR1 MDHEN and CDR2 SYDVKM. CDR3 DNA sequence: TGTGCCAGCAGCCCGGGTTGGTTTGCGGGGGGGCCCGGGGAGCTGTTTTTT. The encoded protein is CASSPGWFAGGPGELFF.

This chain joins TRBV19 and TRBJ2-2, with 10 bases that match TRBD2. Germline-derived CDR1 and CDR2 are LNHDA and SQIVND (reference sequence). The V and J ends lost 3 bases and 5 bases, in that order; junction bases with no gene match: 9. CDR3 size: 17 residues. The DNA of the CDR3 is TGTGCCAGTAGTATCGGGCTAGCGGGAGTTTGGACCGGGGAGCTGTTTTTT. Its translation: CASSIGLAGVWTGELFF.

The V and J genes are TRBV29-1 and TRBJ1-4; D remains unclear. The CDR3 spans 13 residues. V lost 1 base and J lost 11, with 14 bases in between. CDR1 and CDR2 (germline): SQVTM, ANQGSEA. DNA for the CDR3: TGCAGCGTTGAAGTTGGCCGGTCTGGCAAACTGTTTTTT. It translates to CSVEVGRSGKLFF.

The chain carries TRBV11-2 and TRBJ2-7, with 8 bases aligning to TRBD2. V gave up 6 bases and J gave up 3 bases; unmatched junction bases: 4. Germline V gene data show CDR1 as SGHAT and CDR2 as FQNNGV. The CDR3 sequence is 13 residues long. CDR3 sequence: CASRSTSGYEQYF. CDR3 DNA: TGTGCCAGCAGGTCCACTAGCGGCTACGAGCAGTACTTC.

The genes are TRBV2 and TRBJ2-5; maybe TRBD1 (6 bases). CDR1 is SNHLY, CDR2 FYNNEI, per germline. The V gene lost 10 bases and the J gene lost 3 bases, with 18 bases spanning the gap. The CDR3 is 14 residues long. CDR3 DNA: TGTGCCACCCAATCCGGGACATACGAAGAGACCCAGTACTTC. Amino acid sequence: CATQSGTYEETQYF.

The V and J genes are TRBV25-1 and TRBJ2-1; D gene unclear. Trimming left V 3 bases short and J 5 bases short, with 5 bases between. CDR1 MGHDK and CDR2 SYGVNS come from the germline V gene. The CDR3 loop spans 12 amino acids. CDR3 sequence (DNA): TGTGCCAGCAGTGAGCAGAACAATGAGCAGTTCTTC. Translated: CASSEQNNEQFF.

The chain employs TRBV10-2 and TRBJ1-2; D is ambiguous. The CDR3 contains 11 residues. Looked up from germline, CDR1 is WSHSY and CDR2 is SAAADI. Between the trimmed V and J ends, which lost 2 bases and 9 bases, there was a span of 7 bases. CDR3 nucleotides: TGCGCCAGCAGTGAGGGGGAGAGCTACACCTTC. As protein: CASSEGESYTF.

The chain employs TRBV6-5 and TRBJ2-3; no reliable D call. This CDR3 has 15 residues. Per the germline V gene, CDR1 is MNHEY and CDR2 is SVGAGI. The germline V and J ends were trimmed by 0 bases and 5 bases, with 12 bases remaining between them. CDR3 loop: CASSYSGPSRDTQYF. CDR3 nucleotides: TGTGCCAGCAGTTACTCCGGGCCGTCGAGAGATACGCAGTATTTT.

This clone was seen once. The chain recombines TRBV5-1 with TRBJ1-5; tentatively, D is TRBD1 (6 bases). V lost 0 bases to trimming and J lost 3 bases, with 10 bases between them. CDR3 length equals 15 residues. Germline V lookup: CDR1 SGHRS, CDR2 YFSETQ. The DNA for the CDR3 is TGCGCCAGCAGCTTGGGGGGGCTGCCCAATCAGCCCCAGCATTTT. The encoded protein is CASSLGGLPNQPQHF.

The chain carries TRBV19 and TRBJ2-1, with 7 bases lining up with TRBD2. Trimming cost V 2 bases and J 6 bases; bases outside gene matches: 7. The CDR3 runs to 15 residues. Germline V lookup: CDR1 LNHDA, CDR2 SQIVND (reference sequence). This CDR3 reads CASSIIAGVSNEQFF. Written as DNA, the CDR3 is TGTGCCAGTAGTATAATCGCGGGGGTCAGCAATGAGCAGTTCTTC.

V usage is TRBV6-2 or TRBV6-3 and J usage is TRBJ1-2; maybe TRBD1 (6 bases). V was pared by 5 bases and J by 6 bases, with 19 bases between. Germline CDR1 reads MNHEY; CDR2 reads SVGEGT. This CDR3 region has 15 residues. CDR3 amino acids: CASSKAGAYTDGYTF. CDR3 nucleotide sequence: TGTGCCAGCAGTAAGGCAGGGGCTTATACGGATGGCTACACCTTC.

This rearrangement joins TRBV7-9 to TRBJ2-1, with 12 bases matching TRBD2. This CDR3 contains 16 residues. The germline gives CDR1 SEHNR, CDR2 FQNEAQ (reference sequence). The V and J ends lost 5 bases and 7 bases, in that order; junction bases with no gene match: 9. CDR3 amino acids: CASSPTGLAGRNEQFF. The DNA for the CDR3 is TGTGCCAGCAGCCCAACAGGACTAGCGGGACGGAATGAGCAGTTCTTC.

The rearrangement uses TRBV5-4 and TRBJ1-1, with D possibly TRBD1 on 6 matching bases. Germline-derived CDR1 and CDR2 are SGHNT and YYREEE (reference sequence). Trimming stripped 5 bases from V and 2 bases from J, with 19 bases between. The CDR3 is made up of 16 amino acids. The CDR3 region has the DNA TGTGCCAGCAGTCGGGAACCTGGACAGTTTAACACTGAAGCTTTCTTT. This sequence encodes CASSREPGQFNTEAFF.

V is TRBV5-4 and J is TRBJ2-3; TRBD2 aligns across 7 bases. This CDR3 region has 15 residues. Germline V gene sequence: CDR1 SGHNT, CDR2 YYREEE (reference sequence). The trim removed 0 bases at V and 2 bases at J, leaving 3 bases unmatched. CDR3 nucleotides: TGTGCCAGCAGCTTGGGCGGGGGAATCACAGATACGCAGTATTTT. It yields the protein CASSLGGGITDTQYF.

The chain couples TRBV6-5 to TRBJ1-2; 8 bases map to TRBD1. V was clipped by 4 bases and J by 7 bases; unmatched bases: 8. The CDR3 runs 14 residues. Looked up from germline, CDR1 is MNHEY and CDR2 is SVGAGI. Written as DNA, the CDR3 is TGTGCCAGCAGTTTTTCAGGGGGCGCTTCTGGCTACACCTTC. This translates into CASSFSGGASGYTF.

The chain couples TRBV12-3 or TRBV12-4 to TRBJ2-3, with D unclear. V gave up 4 bases and J gave up 8 bases, with 7 bases separating them. This CDR3 is 11 amino acids long. This CDR3 is CASSSIGTQYF. The CDR3 bases are TGTGCCAGCAGTTCTATCGGTACGCAGTATTTT.

The rearrangement links TRBV29-1 to TRBJ2-7; no clear D gene. CDR3 length equals 13 residues. Germline lookup yields CDR1 SQVTM and CDR2 ANQGSEA. V was clipped by 4 bases and J by 2 bases, with 12 bases between them. CDR3 sequence reads: CSVVLGNTYEQYF. The CDR3 coding sequence is TGCAGCGTTGTTTTGGGCAACACCTACGAGCAGTACTTC.

The CDR3 protein is CATSDPTSGGYNEQFF. Here the CDR3 DNA reads TGTGCCACCAGTGATCCTACTAGCGGTGGCTACAATGAGCAGTTCTTC. This chain joins TRBV24-1 and TRBJ2-1; 8 positions match TRBD2. V was clipped by 3 bases and J by 3 bases; unmatched bases: 6. This CDR3 has 16 amino acids. Per germline, CDR1 KGHDR and CDR2 SFDVKD.

This chain uses TRBV11-3 with TRBJ1-1; maybe TRBD1 (5 bases). The V gene's germline CDR1 is SGHNT and CDR2 YENEEA. The CDR3 extends over 13 amino acids. The V end was cut by 4 bases, the J end by 5 bases, with 11 bases between. The CDR3 sequence: CASSSRVGTEAFF. The CDR3 nucleotides are TGTGCCAGCAGCTCCAGGGTTGGAACTGAAGCTTTCTTT.

The gene calls are TRBV7-2 and TRBJ2-5, with TRBD2 identical over 12 bases. Germline V gene sequence: CDR1 SGHTA, CDR2 FQGNSA. The CDR3 consists of 15 residues. With V trimmed by 5 bases and J by 4 bases, 5 bases remained unmatched. CDR3 amino acids: CASSPRTSGVETQYF. CDR3 nucleotides: TGTGCCAGCAGCCCGAGGACTAGCGGGGTAGAGACCCAGTACTTC.

This clone has just one count. The chain recombines TRBV24-1 with TRBJ1-1; D unresolved. Germline loops: CDR1 KGHDR, CDR2 SFDVKD. The V gene lost 0 bases and the J gene lost 8 bases, with 9 bases spanning the gap. The length of the CDR3 is 13 residues. CDR3 in amino acids: CATSDLFGTEAFF. The CDR3 region has the DNA TGTGCCACCAGTGATTTGTTCGGAACAGAAGCTTTCTTT.

The CDR3 DNA reads TGTGCCAGCAGTGAGACAGGGGCCTTGTACGAGCAGTACTTC. Its protein is CASSETGALYEQYF. This chain joins TRBV28 and TRBJ2-7; the match to TRBD1 covers 8 bases. Looked up from germline, CDR1 is MDHEN and CDR2 is SYDVKM. The CDR3 consists of 14 residues. Unmatched junction bases numbered 7, after V lost 5 bases and J lost 4 bases.